This T cell receptor beta chain was sequenced for a study of T cell responses to AZD1222 COVID-19 vaccine (dated by TCRdb to the early 2020s). For context, the study as a whole: AZD1222 recipients given second doses at about 4 weeks or at about 12 weeks were pooled, since spike-specific TCR depth and breadth were not found to differ between the two schedules. A total of about 230 trial participants underwent TCR sequencing, of whom some 210 received two doses of AZD1222 and about 25 received two doses of the MenACWY control vaccine. Trial participants were enrolled into age subgroups of 18-55, 56-69 and 70-plus years, which contained around 140, 26 and 57 TCR-sequenced participants, respectively. Points the paper makes about the study in general: Because no day 14 peak-response samples were available, the repertoires could be characterized only after the peak T cell response. The 56-69-year group was small, and its depth increase did not reach significance, likely because of low power. After two AZD1222 doses, both the breadth and the depth of spike-specific TCRs were significantly higher than at day 0 and than in MenACWY recipients. Participants were mostly white British, with more females than males. The authors suggested clonal diversity may have been underestimated. Nearly half of unique spike-specific TCRs reportedly recognized epitopes outside regions mutated in the B.1.351 and B.1.1.7 variants. Only a handful of AZD1222 recipients were SARS-CoV-2 seropositive at baseline, limiting conclusions about previously exposed vaccinees. Vaccine-associated CD4 TCRs spanned the whole spike protein, with dominant responses in regions 160-218 and 743-854.

The label giving this sample's time point can be read as: baseline before first vaccination. The vaccinee samples were drawn from two UK trials, COV001 and COV002, one of which was a single-blind randomized controlled phase 2/3 trial testing AZD1222 (ChAdOx1 nCoV-19) in healthy adults. For TCRbeta chain sequencing, PBMC samples were collected from trial participants at day 0 and at day 28 after the second dose. Comment on this clone: The antigen it recognizes is unknown. Base-call qualities are not available, and no considerably larger clone is one nucleotide away.

The cysteine opens and the phenylalanine closes a CDR3 of 15 amino acids. This entry keeps only the CDR3 DNA: 45 bases, framed from base 1. Trimming removed 5 bases from V and 5 bases from J; the gene matches leave 7 bases unexplained. The CDR1 and CDR2 encoded by the germline V gene (reference sequence) are SEHNR and FQNEAQ. The CDR3 regions of human TCRbeta chains were analyzed by immunosequencing. Concerning the study's data processing: TCRs in the repertoires were compared against a reference library of SARS-CoV-2-specific TCRs that had been generated with the MIRA antigen-specificity platform. Breadth was defined as the fraction of unique TCRs that were SARS-CoV-2-associated, and depth was defined as the fraction of total T cells that were SARS-CoV-2-associated. Each spike-specific TCR was assigned to its reactive spike region and to a CD4 or CD8 class using the MIRA data. Log10-transformed breadth and depth values were compared by one-way ANOVA with Sidak's multiple comparisons tests. As stored in TCRdb, this immuneACCESS dataset retains in-frame rearrangements with V and J assigned. A fraction of the clones does not appear; measured against another copy, unresolved V genes explain less than half of the discrepancy, and the remainder lacks a known reason. V, J and clone size are taken as reported in that table, and D and trimming were inferred from the DNA itself. This sample holds just over 70,000 clones; about 85% were observed only once. The ten largest clones take up around 20% of the sample.

The TCR was taken from an adult in good health. The sample consisted of peripheral blood, taken on day 0 of AZD1222 vaccination. The rearranged segments are TRBV7-9 and TRBJ1-1, with 11 bases in between that match TRBD1. The CDR3 corresponds to CASSGRTGGRTEAFF. The DNA sequence reads TGTGCCAGCAGCGGAAGGACAGGGGGCAGGACTGAAGCTTTCTTT.